The sequence of this T cell receptor (beta chain) was determined in a study of shared clonotypes between healthy human individuals (dated by TCRdb to 2020 to 2021). Study-wide context: The cohort comprised a couple of women and three men aged 18 to 49 years. For each donor, CD4 naive and CD4 memory were each run on three plates, CD8 naive on two plates, and CD8 memory on one plate. The study deeply sequenced blood TCR repertoires of five healthy adults to estimate repertoire size and the extent of clonotype sharing between individuals. Different laboratories and diverse techniques were used to prepare libraries and sequence TCR repertoires, to increase sequencing depth and limit assay-specific biases. Per donor, leukapheresis produced somewhere between about 0.94 and 9.5 billion PBMCs. Beyond this particular receptor, the publication reports: Even with the large sequencing depth, rarefaction of the sorted-subset datasets indicated that sequencing was incomplete. Sampling was restricted to blood, and TCR repertoires in tissues likely differ from the TCR repertoires found in blood. Across a few donors, roughly 5.1% of naive CD4, roughly 3.8% of naive CD8, about 2.3% of memory CD4, and approximately 0.4% of memory CD8 clonotypes were shared. Clonotypes shared by all four sorted-subset donors showed higher generation probabilities than non-shared clonotypes. Because the study included a small number of donors, the genetic and exposure-history diversity represented was limited. Pairwise subsampling led to the expectation that sequencing depth would affect the degree of clonotype sharing among donors. Estimated clonotype richness was generally larger for naive than for memory subsets.

CD8 naive samples were CD45RO-negative cells positively selected for CCR7, giving a CD45RA+CCR7+ population that excluded TemRA cells. Donors were healthy HIV-negative adults with no recently reported acute infections or vaccinations. Only Caucasian adults living in Nashville, Tennessee, USA were represented among the donors. After blood collection by leukapheresis, PBMCs were isolated using Ficoll-Histopaque density gradient centrifugation and then cryopreserved in the vapor phase of liquid nitrogen. Analytical flow cytometry was used to check the purity and quantity of each magnetically sorted T cell population. Genomic DNA was isolated from each sorted fraction and quantified by UV absorbance on a Nanodrop 2000c. Regarding this clone: Its antigen has not been determined. The sample holds no much larger clone one base away, and base qualities are not on file.

The CDR3 spans 14 residues, from the cysteine through the phenylalanine. Only the CDR3 DNA is retained, 42 bases long and in frame from the first base. The junction shows trimming of 5 bases on V and 3 bases on J, plus 11 bases between the germline ends. The germline V gene (reference sequence) supplies CDR1 SEHNR and CDR2 FQNEAQ. TCR CDR3 regions were amplified from genomic DNA by multiplex PCR using the deep immunoSEQ assay. Extracted genomic DNA from each cell subset was spread evenly across all wells of several immunoSEQ 96-well plates, with each plate serving as a replicate. Each replicate PCR for sorted subsets received around 200 ng genomic DNA, equal to about 29,000 T cell genomes. The purified libraries were quantified using a Qubit 3.0 fluorometer, sized with a Bioanalyzer 2100, and then quantified again using the KAPA Library Quantification kit. Each immunoSEQ 96-well plate was sequenced on its own single-read 150-cycle Illumina NextSeq 550 flow cell. Per the source publication's procedure: Because the immunoSEQ output held only junctional sequences and lacked quality scores, the filtering could not match the filtering applied to full-length reads. Sequences were annotated with PyIR, a Python wrapper for IgBLAST v1.9, using IMGT germline references to assign V/J genes and CDR3. Reads were removed for weak V/J assignments (E-value above 1e-6), missing CDR3, stop codons, out-of-frame junctions, or ambiguous translated residues. V3J clonotypes were defined by identical inferred V gene, J gene, and CDR3 amino acid sequence. To compute the percentage overlap between repertoires, the number of shared unique clonotypes was divided by the size of the smaller repertoire. RTK rarefaction, the Chao1 estimator, and Recon v2.1 estimates of unobserved clonotypes were used to assess repertoire richness. Generation probabilities for all TCRbeta clonotypes obtained by the gDNA method from a handful of donors were computed using OLGA. TCRdb's version of the immuneACCESS table is confined to in-frame rearrangements and falls short of the full clone set. An unresolved V gene accounts for under half of the shortfall where checked; the remainder is of unknown origin. D and trimming come from the DNA, and the V and J calls and clone size come from that table. Here the sample has about 1,900,000 clones; about 95% occur a single time. The ten top clones hold approximately 1.2% of the sample.

The specimen sequenced was naive CD8+ T cells sorted from blood. The cell subset or site label on this specimen signifies: CD45RA+CCR7+. This sequence was found in a man aged 18 to 35 in good health. The chain is assembled from TRBV7-9 and TRBJ2-1; 6 matching bases give a weak D call of TRBD2. The CDR3 region: CASSGTWGYNEQFF. The DNA sequence is given as TGTGCCAGCAGCGGGACTTGGGGCTACAATGAGCAGTTCTTC.